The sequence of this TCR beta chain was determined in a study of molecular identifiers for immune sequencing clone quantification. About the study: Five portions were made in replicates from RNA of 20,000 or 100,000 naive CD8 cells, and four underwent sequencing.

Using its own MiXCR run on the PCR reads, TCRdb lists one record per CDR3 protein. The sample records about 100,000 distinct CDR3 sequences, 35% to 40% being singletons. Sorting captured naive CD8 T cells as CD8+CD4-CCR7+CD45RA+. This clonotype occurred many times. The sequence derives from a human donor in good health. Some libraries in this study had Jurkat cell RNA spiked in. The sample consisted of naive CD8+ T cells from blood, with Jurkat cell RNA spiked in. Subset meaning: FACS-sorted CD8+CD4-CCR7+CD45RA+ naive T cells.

CDR3: CASSLGDGANVLTF. DNA for the CDR3: TGCGCCAGCAGCCTAGGAGACGGGGCCAACGTCCTGACTTTC. The chain has TRBV4-1 and TRBJ2-6; D is unresolved. Trimming took 4 bases from V and 4 from J, leaving 8 bases between them. This CDR3 has 14 residues. Germline assignment: CDR1 MGHRA and CDR2 YSYEKL.